Detailed here is one T cell receptor beta chain. Its antigen remains unidentified. No per-base quality is available; no much larger clone lies one base away. These data come from a study of response to subunit inactivated influenza vaccine (dated by TCRdb to the late 2010s). For context, the study as a whole: Deep quantitative T cell receptor repertoire profiling was used in the study to track responses to a trivalent subunit inactivated influenza vaccine.

Taken from cysteine to phenylalanine, the CDR3 has 14 residues. The read is trimmed to its CDR3 DNA, 42 bases read in frame from base 1. Based on the germline V gene (reference sequence), the CDR1 and CDR2 sequences are SGHKS and YYEKEE. Between the V and J ends, shortened by 3 bases and 3 bases respectively, the junction contains 10 bases. Libraries came from RT-PCR. Sequenced using an Illumina HiSeq 2500. TCRdb took the public reads, trimmed them with fastp at Q25, ran MiXCR for clone calling and kept in-frame beta chains. Rows are unified per CDR3 protein, each entry keeping the most common DNA and genes. This sample comprises 450,000 to 550,000 distinct CDR3 sequences, roughly 23% of them detected only once. The ten most abundant clones make up less than 2.5% of the sample. The investigation overall reported the following: According to the authors, only a limited number of new T cells may be recruited by each seasonal influenza vaccination.

The source is a man aged 45-65 years who received an inactivated influenza vaccine. Donor details come from another sample of the same person, matched by shared clones. The input for sequencing was CD4+ T cells sorted from PBMCs, taken 5 to 6 days after vaccination. In this chain, TRBV5-5 is recombined with TRBJ2-4; 6 matching bases give a weak D call of TRBD2. CDR3 loop: CASSSEGLKNIQYF. The DNA is TGTGCCAGCAGCTCGGAGGGGCTCAAAAACATTCAGTACTTC.